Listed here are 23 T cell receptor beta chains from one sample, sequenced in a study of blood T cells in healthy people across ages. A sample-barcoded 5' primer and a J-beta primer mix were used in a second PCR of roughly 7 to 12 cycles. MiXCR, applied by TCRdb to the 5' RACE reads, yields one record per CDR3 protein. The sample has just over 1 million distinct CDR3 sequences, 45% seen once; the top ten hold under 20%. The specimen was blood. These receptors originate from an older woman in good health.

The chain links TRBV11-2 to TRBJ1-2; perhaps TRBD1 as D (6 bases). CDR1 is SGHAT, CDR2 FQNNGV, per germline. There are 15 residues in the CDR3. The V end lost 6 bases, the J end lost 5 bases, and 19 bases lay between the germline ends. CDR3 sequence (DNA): TGTGCCAGCAGACCCCTACGGGCAGGGGATTATGGCTACACCTTC. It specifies CASRPLRAGDYGYTF.

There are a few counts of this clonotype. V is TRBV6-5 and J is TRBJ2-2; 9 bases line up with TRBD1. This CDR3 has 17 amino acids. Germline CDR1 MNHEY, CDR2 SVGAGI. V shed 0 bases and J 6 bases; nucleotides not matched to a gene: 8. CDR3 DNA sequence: TGTGCCAGCAGTTACTCGCCCTGGGACAGGGTAGCCGGGGAGCTGTTTTTT. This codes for CASSYSPWDRVAGELFF.

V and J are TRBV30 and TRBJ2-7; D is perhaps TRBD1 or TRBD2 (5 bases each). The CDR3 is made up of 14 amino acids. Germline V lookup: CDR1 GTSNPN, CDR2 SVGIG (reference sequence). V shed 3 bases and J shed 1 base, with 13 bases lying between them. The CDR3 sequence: CAWSTGTVSYEQYF. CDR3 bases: TGTGCCTGGAGCACCGGGACGGTATCCTACGAGCAGTACTTC.

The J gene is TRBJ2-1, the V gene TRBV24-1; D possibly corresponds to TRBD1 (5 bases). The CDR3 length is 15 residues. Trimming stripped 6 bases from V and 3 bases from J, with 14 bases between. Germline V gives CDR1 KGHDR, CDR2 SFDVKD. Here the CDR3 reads CATSTPQGHYNEQFF. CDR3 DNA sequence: TGTGCCACCAGTACCCCGCAGGGTCACTACAATGAGCAGTTCTTC.

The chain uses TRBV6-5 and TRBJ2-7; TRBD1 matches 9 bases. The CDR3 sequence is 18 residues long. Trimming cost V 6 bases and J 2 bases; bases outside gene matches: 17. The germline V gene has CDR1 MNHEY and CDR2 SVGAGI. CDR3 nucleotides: TGTGCCAGCAGGTACCGACCCGGACAGGGGAAGGGCACCTACGAGCAGTACTTC. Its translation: CASRYRPGQGKGTYEQYF.

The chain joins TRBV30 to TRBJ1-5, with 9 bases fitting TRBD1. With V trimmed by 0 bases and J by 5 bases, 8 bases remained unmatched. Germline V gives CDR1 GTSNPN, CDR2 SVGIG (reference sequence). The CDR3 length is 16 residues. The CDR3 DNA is TGTGCCTGGAGTGTAAAGACAGGGGGGAAGGATCAGCCCCAGCATTTT. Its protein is CAWSVKTGGKDQPQHF.

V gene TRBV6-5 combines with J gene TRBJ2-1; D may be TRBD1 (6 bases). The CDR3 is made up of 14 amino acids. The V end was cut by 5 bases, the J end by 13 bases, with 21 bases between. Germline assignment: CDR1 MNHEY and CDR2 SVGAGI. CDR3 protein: CASSPPGAQETQFF. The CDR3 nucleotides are TGTGCCAGCAGTCCCCCAGGGGCCCAAGAGACCCAGTTCTTC.

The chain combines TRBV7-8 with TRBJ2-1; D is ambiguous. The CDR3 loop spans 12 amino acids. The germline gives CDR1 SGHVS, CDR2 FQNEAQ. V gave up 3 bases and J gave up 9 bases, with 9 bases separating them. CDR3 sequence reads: CASSFFKGEQFF. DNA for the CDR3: TGTGCCAGCAGCTTTTTCAAGGGTGAGCAGTTCTTC.

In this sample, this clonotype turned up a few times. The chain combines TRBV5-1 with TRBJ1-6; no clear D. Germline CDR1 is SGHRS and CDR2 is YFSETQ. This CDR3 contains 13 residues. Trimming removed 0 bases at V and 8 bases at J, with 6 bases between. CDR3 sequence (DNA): TGCGCCAGCAGCTTGGATGTCTATTCACCCCTCCACTTT. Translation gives CASSLDVYSPLHF.

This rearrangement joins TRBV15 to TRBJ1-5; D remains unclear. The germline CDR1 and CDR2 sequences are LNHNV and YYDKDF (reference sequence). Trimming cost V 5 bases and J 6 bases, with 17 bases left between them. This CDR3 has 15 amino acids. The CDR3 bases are TGTGCCACCAGCCCCCGATCGACGATCAGTCAGCCCCAGCATTTT. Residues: CATSPRSTISQPQHF.

CDR3 in DNA: TGTGCCAGCAGTCCGGGACTTGGGGCCGAGTATTTT. It encodes CASSPGLGAEYF. The chain links TRBV12-3 or TRBV12-4 to TRBJ2-3, with TRBD2 as a possible D gene (6 bases). The germline V and J ends were trimmed by 5 bases and 13 bases, with 16 bases remaining between them. This CDR3 comprises 12 residues.

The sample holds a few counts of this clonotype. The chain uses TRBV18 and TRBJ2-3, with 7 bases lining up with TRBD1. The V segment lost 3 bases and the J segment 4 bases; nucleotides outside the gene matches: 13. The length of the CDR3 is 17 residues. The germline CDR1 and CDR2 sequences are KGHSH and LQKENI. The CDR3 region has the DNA TGTGCCAGCTCACCGACCACAGGGGTAAATAGTGCAGATACGCAGTATTTT. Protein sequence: CASSPTTGVNSADTQYF.

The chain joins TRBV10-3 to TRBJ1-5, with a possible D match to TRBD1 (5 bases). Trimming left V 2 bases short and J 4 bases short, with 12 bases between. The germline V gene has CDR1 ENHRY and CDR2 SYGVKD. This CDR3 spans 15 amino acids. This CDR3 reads CAISETGDYNQPQHF. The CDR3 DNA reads TGTGCCATCAGTGAGACCGGGGACTATAATCAGCCCCAGCATTTT.

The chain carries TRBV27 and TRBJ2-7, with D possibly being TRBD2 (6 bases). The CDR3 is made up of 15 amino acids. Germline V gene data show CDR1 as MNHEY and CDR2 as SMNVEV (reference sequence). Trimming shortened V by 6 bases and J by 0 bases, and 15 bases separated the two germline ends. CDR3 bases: TGTGCCAGCAGGCCGGGACTTCTGGGCTCCTACGAGCAGTACTTC. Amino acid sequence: CASRPGLLGSYEQYF.

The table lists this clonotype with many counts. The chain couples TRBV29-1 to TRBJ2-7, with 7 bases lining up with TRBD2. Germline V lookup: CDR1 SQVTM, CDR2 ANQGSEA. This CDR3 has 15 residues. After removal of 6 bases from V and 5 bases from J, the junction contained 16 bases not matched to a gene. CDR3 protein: CSVGFGGSRGHEQYF. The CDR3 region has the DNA TGCAGCGTGGGCTTCGGCGGGAGTCGCGGACACGAGCAGTACTTC.

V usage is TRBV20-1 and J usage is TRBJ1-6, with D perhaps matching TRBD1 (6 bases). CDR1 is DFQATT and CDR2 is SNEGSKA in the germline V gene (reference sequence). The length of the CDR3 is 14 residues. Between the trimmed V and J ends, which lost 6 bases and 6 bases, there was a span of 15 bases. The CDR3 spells CSATKDSFNSPLHF. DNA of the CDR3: TGCAGTGCCACAAAGGACAGTTTTAATTCACCCCTCCACTTT.

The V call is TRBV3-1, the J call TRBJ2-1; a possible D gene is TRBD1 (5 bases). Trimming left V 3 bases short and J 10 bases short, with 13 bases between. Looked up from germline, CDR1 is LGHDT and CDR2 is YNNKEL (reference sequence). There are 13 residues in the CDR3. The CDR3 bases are TGTGCCAGCAGCCAGGTCCCAGGGCGGGAGCAGTTCTTC. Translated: CASSQVPGREQFF.

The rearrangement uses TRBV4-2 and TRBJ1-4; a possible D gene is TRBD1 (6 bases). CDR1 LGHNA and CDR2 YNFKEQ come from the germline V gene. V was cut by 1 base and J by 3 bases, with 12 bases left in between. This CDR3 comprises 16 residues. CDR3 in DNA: TGTGCCAGCAGCCAAGTGAACGACAGGCCTAATGAAAAACTGTTTTTT. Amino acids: CASSQVNDRPNEKLFF.

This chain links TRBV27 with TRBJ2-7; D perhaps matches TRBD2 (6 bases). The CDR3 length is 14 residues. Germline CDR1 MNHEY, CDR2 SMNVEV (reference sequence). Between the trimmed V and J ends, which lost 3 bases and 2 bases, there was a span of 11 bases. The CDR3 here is CASSFGGSPYEQYF. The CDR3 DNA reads TGTGCCAGCAGTTTCGGAGGGTCCCCCTACGAGCAGTACTTC.

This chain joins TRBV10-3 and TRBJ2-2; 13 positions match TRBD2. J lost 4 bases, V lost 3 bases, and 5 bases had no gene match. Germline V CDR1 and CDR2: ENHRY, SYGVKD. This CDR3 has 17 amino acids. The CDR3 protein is CAISDRLAGGITGELFF. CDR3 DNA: TGTGCCATCAGTGACCGACTAGCGGGAGGTATCACCGGGGAGCTGTTTTTT.

CDR3 protein: CSGGGQGRETQYF. The CDR3 DNA follows: TGCAGCGGTGGAGGGCAGGGCCGCGAGACCCAGTACTTC. The V and J genes are TRBV29-1 and TRBJ2-7; maybe TRBD2 (6 bases). The DNA end is a closer match to TRBJ2-5, so the J assignment may be wrong. CDR3 size: 13 residues. Germline values: CDR1 SQVTM, CDR2 ANQGSEA.

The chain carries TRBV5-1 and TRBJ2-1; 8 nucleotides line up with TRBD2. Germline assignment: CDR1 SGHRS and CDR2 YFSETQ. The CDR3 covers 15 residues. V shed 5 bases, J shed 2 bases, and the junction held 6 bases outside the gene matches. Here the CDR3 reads CASSFGREAYNEQFF. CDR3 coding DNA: TGCGCCAGCAGTTTTGGGCGGGAGGCCTACAATGAGCAGTTCTTC.

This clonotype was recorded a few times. The CDR3 DNA is TGCAGCGTTGATGGGGCTTGGGGCGCAGATACGCAGTATTTT. It is translated as CSVDGAWGADTQYF. The rearrangement joins TRBV29-1 to TRBJ2-3; D is perhaps TRBD1 (5 bases). The CDR3 runs to 14 residues. V shed 3 bases and J shed 4 bases, with 14 bases lying between them. Germline loops: CDR1 SQVTM, CDR2 ANQGSEA.